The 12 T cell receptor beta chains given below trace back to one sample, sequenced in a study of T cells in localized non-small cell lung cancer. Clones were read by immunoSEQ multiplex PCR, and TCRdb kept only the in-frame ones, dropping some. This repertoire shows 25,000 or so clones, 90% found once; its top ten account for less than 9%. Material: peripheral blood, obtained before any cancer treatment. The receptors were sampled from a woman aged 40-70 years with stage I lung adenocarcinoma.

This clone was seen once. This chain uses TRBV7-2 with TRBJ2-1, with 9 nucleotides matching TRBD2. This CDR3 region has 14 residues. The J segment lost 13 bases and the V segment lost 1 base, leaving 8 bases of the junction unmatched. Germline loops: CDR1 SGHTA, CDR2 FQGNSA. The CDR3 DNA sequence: TGTGCCAGCAGCTTAGACGGGGCTAGCGGGACACAGTTCTTC. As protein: CASSLDGASGTQFF.

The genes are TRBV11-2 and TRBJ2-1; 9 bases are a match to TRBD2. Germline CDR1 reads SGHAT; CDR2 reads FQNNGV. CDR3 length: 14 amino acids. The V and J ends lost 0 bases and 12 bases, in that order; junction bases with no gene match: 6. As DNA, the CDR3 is TGTGCCAGCAGCTTAGATCGGGCTAGCGGGACGCAGTTCTTC. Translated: CASSLDRASGTQFF. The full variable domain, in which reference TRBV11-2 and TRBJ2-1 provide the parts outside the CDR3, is EAGVAQSPRYKIIEKRQSVAFWCNPISGHATLYWYQQILGQGPKLLIQFQNNGVVDDSQLPKDRFSAERLKGVDSTLKIQPAKLEDSAVYLCASSLDRASGTQFFGPGTRLTVL.

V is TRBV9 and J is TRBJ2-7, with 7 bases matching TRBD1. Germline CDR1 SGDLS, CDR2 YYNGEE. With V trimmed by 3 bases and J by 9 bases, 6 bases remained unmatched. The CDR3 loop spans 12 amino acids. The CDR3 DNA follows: TGTGCCAGCAGCGGCTGGACAGGCCCGCAGTACTTC. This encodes CASSGWTGPQYF.

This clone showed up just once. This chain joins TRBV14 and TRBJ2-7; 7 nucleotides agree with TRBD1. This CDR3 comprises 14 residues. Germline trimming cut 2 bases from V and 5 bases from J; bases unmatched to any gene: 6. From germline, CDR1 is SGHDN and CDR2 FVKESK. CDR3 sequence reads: CASSQRRQGNEQYF. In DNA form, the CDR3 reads TGTGCCAGCAGCCAAAGGCGACAGGGTAACGAGCAGTACTTC.

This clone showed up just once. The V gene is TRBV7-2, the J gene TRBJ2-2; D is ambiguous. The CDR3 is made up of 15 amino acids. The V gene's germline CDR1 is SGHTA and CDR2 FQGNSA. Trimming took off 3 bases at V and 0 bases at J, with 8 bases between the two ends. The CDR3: CASSFKISNTGELFF. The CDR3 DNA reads TGTGCCAGCAGCTTTAAAATATCGAACACCGGGGAGCTGTTTTTT.

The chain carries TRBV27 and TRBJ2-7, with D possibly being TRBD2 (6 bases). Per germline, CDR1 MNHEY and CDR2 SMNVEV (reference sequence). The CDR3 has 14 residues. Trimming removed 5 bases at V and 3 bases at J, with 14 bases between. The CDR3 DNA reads TGTGCCAGCAGTCGTCCGGGACTCAACTACGAGCAGTACTTC. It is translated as CASSRPGLNYEQYF.

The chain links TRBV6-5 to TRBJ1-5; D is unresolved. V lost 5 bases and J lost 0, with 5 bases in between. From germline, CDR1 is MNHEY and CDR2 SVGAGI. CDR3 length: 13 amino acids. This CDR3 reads CASSPFSNQPQHF. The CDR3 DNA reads TGTGCCAGCAGTCCCTTTAGCAATCAGCCCCAGCATTTT.

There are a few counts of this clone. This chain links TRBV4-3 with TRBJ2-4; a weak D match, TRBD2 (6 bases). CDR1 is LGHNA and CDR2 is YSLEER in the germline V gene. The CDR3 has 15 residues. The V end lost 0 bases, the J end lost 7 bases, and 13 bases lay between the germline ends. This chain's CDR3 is CASSQETGEGNIQYF. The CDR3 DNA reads TGCGCCAGCAGCCAAGAAACGGGAGAGGGGAACATTCAGTACTTC.

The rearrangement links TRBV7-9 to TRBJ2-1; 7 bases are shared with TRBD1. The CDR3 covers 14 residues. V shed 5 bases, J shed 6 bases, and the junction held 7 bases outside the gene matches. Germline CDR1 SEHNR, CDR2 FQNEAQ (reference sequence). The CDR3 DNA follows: TGTGCCAGCAGCATGACAGGGTCGCGCAATGAGCAGTTCTTC. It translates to CASSMTGSRNEQFF.

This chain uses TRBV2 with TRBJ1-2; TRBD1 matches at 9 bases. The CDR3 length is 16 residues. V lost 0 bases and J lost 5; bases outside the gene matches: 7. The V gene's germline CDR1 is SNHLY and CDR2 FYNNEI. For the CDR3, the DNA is TGTGCCAGCAGTGAAGCGGGGGACAGGGCTTTATATGGCTACACCTTC. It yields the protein CASSEAGDRALYGYTF.

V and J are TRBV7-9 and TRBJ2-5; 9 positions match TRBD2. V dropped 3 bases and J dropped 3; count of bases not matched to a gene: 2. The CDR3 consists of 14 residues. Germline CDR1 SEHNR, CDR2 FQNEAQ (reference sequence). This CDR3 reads CASSFSGSKETQYF. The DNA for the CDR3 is TGTGCCAGCAGCTTTAGCGGGAGTAAAGAGACCCAGTACTTC.

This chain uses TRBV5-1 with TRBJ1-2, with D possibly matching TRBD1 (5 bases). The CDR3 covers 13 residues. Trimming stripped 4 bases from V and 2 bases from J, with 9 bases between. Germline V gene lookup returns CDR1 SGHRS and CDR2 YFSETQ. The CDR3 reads CASSAGPNYGYTF. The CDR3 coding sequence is TGCGCCAGCAGCGCGGGACCGAACTATGGCTACACCTTC.